The T cell receptor beta chain under discussion was sequenced for a study of T cells in Graves' hyperthyroidism and ophthalmopathy. Study-wide findings and caveats: The model forecast ophthalmopathy, anticipating it by a median roughly 6 months before onset. Blood samples included most of the expanded thyroid clonotypes exceeding 0.001.

Germline loops: CDR1 SGHAT, CDR2 FQNNGV. The CDR3 length is 13 residues. V lost 5 bases and J lost 8, with 15 bases in between. This clonotype was seen ten or more times. Its antigen remains unidentified. Amplified TCR beta CDR3 regions came from RNA transcripts. During a first-round RT-PCR of the TCR CDR3, the HTBI primer set was used. A single record per CDR3 protein comes from TCRdb applying MiXCR to the multiplex PCR reads. The sample yields around 300,000 distinct CDR3 sequences, roughly 15% seen once. Sequenced: blood. The receptor's source is a woman in her thirties with Graves' hyperthyroidism that later progressed to Graves' ophthalmopathy. The chain joins TRBV11-2 to TRBJ1-2; a weak D match, TRBD1 (5 bases). CDR3 DNA sequence: TGTGCCAGCAGCCTACTCGGGGGGGTGGGCTACACCTTC. It is translated as CASSLLGGVGYTF.